At least ten counts were recorded for the clone carrying this T cell receptor beta chain. Antigen unknown. This entry belongs to a study of CD8 T cells in ankylosing spondylitis. By quantitative 5'-RACE with molecular barcodes, the TCR beta libraries were made. TCRdb recomputed calls from the 5' RACE reads with MiXCR, one row per CDR3 protein. The sample carries about 210,000 distinct CDR3 sequences, 5.5% to 7.5% recorded once. Findings and caveats of the study: Reported data indicate significant enrichment of disease-linked clones within matched ankylosing spondylitis synovial fluid. Within ankylosing spondylitis blood, a TCR beta motif made up of seven or eight highly homologous variants appeared to be characteristic.

V shed 1 base and J shed 1 base, with 11 bases lying between them. The CDR3 length is 15 residues. Germline CDR1 and CDR2: SGHTA and FQGNSA. The sequence derives from a male donor with ankylosing spondylitis. The rearrangement links TRBV7-2 to TRBJ2-7; TRBD1 is a possible D gene (5 bases). The specimen was blood, either unsorted or a sorted T cell fraction (not recorded which). CDR3 DNA: TGTGCCAGCAGCTTAGAAACAGGCCCATCCTACGAGCAGTACTTC. Amino acids: CASSLETGPSYEQYF.